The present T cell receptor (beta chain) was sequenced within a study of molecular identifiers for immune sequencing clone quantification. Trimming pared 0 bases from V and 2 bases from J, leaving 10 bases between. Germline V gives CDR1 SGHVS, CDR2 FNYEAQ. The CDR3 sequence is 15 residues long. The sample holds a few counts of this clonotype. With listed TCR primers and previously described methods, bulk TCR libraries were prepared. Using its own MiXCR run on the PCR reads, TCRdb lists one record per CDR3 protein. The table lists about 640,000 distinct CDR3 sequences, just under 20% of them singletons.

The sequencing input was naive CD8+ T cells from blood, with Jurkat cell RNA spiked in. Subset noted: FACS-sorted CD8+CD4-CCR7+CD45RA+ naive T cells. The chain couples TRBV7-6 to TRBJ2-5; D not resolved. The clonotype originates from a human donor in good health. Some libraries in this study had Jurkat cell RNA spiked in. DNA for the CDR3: TGTGCCAGCAGCTTAGCGCCCACAGCTCAAGAGACCCAGTACTTC. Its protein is CASSLAPTAQETQYF.